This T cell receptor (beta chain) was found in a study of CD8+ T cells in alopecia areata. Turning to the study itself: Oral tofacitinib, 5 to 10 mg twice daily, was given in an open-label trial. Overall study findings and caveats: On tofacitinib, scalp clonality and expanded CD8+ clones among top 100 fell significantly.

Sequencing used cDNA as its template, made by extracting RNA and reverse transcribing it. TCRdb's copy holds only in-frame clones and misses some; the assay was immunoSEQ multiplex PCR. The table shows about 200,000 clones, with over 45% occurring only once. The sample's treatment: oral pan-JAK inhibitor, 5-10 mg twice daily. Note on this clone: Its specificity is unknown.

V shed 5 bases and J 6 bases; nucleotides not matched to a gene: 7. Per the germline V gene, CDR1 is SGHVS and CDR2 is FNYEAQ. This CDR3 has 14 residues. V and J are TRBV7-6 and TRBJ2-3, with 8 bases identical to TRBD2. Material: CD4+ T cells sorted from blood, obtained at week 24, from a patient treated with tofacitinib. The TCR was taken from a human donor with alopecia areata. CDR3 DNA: TGTGCCAGCAGCCCCTCGGGGGGGACTGATACGCAGTATTTT. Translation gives CASSPSGGTDTQYF.